A single sample is the source of the 20 T cell receptor beta chains below, sequenced in a study of T cell repertoires in cytomegalovirus infection. TCRdb re-analysed the reads in MiXCR, keeping a single row per CDR3 protein. The sample lists about 220,000 distinct CDR3 sequences, 38% occurring once. Their cognate antigens are unknown. Material: CD8+ T cells from cultured PBMCs, obtained from culture after CMV antigen stimulation. These receptors were taken from a human donor in good health (CMV status not recorded). Some clones in this sample may be carry-over from other donors' samples.

This clonotype was counted between two and nine times. The chain couples TRBV5-5 to TRBJ1-4; maybe TRBD1 (6 bases). V shed 4 bases and J shed 0 bases, with 13 bases lying between them. There are 16 residues in the CDR3. In germline, CDR1 is SGHKS, CDR2 YYEKEE (reference sequence). For the CDR3, the DNA is TGTGCCAGCAGCCCGAGGACAGCCCCAACTAATGAAAAACTGTTTTTT. This gives the protein CASSPRTAPTNEKLFF.

The chain employs TRBV19 and TRBJ2-7, with D uncertain. The CDR3 covers 13 residues. CDR1 LNHDA and CDR2 SQIVND come from the germline V gene (reference sequence). V was pared by 5 bases and J by 6 bases, with 14 bases between. This chain's CDR3 is CASSSFALGEQYF. Written as DNA, the CDR3 is TGTGCCAGTAGTTCATTCGCTTTGGGCGAGCAGTACTTC.

The CDR3 DNA is TGTGCCAGCTCACCACCAGTTGACAAATCCTACGAGCAGTACTTC. This gives the protein CASSPPVDKSYEQYF. The rearrangement uses TRBV18 and TRBJ2-7; D is unresolved. The CDR3 has 15 amino acids. V lost 0 bases, J lost 1 base, and 10 bases lay in between. Germline lookup yields CDR1 KGHSH and CDR2 LQKENI. The full variable domain, its missing parts supplied by reference TRBV18 and TRBJ2-7, is NAGVMQNPRHLVRRRGQEARLRCSPMKGHSHVYWYRQLPEEGLKFMVYLQKENIIDESGMPKERFSAEFPKEGPSILRIQQVVRGDSAAYFCASSPPVDKSYEQYFGPGTRLTVT.

This clonotype turned up a few times. This rearrangement joins TRBV6-2 or TRBV6-3 to TRBJ1-1; 8 bases line up with TRBD1. This CDR3 region has 16 residues. Germline values: CDR1 MNHEY, CDR2 SVGEGT. V lost 0 bases and J lost 5; bases outside the gene matches: 8. The CDR3 region has the DNA TGTGCCAGCAGTTACTCTCGGACAGGGCTGTGGACTGAAGCTTTCTTT. It yields the protein CASSYSRTGLWTEAFF.

This sequence joins TRBV10-1 and TRBJ1-2; perhaps TRBD1 as D (6 bases). The V end was cut by 6 bases, the J end by 4 bases, with 27 bases between. Germline CDR1 and CDR2: WNHNN and SYGVQD (reference sequence). The CDR3 loop spans 18 amino acids. The CDR3 spells CASSSRRRGVSVSYGYTF. The DNA for the CDR3 is TGCGCCAGCAGCTCCCGAAGAAGGGGGGTTTCTGTTTCCTATGGCTACACCTTC.

The chain recombines TRBV28 with TRBJ2-3, with 7 bases fitting TRBD2. Germline CDR1 reads MDHEN; CDR2 reads SYDVKM. The trim removed 8 bases at V and 1 base at J, leaving 15 bases unmatched. The CDR3 covers 17 residues. The CDR3 loop is CASLERSGMGGTDTQYF. DNA of the CDR3: TGTGCCAGCCTTGAGCGGAGCGGGATGGGGGGCACAGATACGCAGTATTTT.

The rearrangement links TRBV7-3 to TRBJ2-3; 9 bases are a match to TRBD2. CDR3 size: 16 residues. V lost 1 base, J lost 2 bases, and 4 bases stayed unmatched. Per the germline V gene, CDR1 is SGHTA and CDR2 is FQGTGA. The CDR3 DNA follows: TGTGCCAGCAGCTTAAGAGCGGGGGGCCACACAGATACGCAGTATTTT. This gives the protein CASSLRAGGHTDTQYF.

The V and J genes are TRBV7-4 and TRBJ1-4; 11 nucleotides agree with TRBD1. This CDR3 contains 16 residues. The J segment lost 8 bases and the V segment lost 4 bases, leaving 9 bases of the junction unmatched. The V gene's germline CDR1 is SGHVT and CDR2 SQSDAQ. The CDR3 DNA sequence: TGTGCCAGCAGCTACCAAGTCCGGGACAGGGGGGAAAAACTGTTTTTT. Encoded protein: CASSYQVRDRGEKLFF.

V gene TRBV9 combines with J gene TRBJ2-7; 9 nucleotides align to TRBD2. CDR1 is SGDLS and CDR2 is YYNGEE in the germline V gene. Trimming at V came to 4 bases and at J to 7 bases, leaving 15 bases not matched to a gene. CDR3 length: 16 residues. CDR3 sequence (DNA): TGTGCCAGCAGCCATTCTTTGGCGGGAGGGCCGCGAGAGCAGTACTTC. Protein: CASSHSLAGGPREQYF. Full variable domain (rest looked up from reference TRBV9 and TRBJ2-7): DSGVTQTPKHLITATGQRVTLRCSPRSGDLSVYWYQQSLDQGLQFLIQYYNGEERAKGNILERFSAQQFPDLHSELNLSSLELGDSALYFCASSHSLAGGPREQYFGPGTRLTVT.

V and J are TRBV27 and TRBJ2-1, with D tentatively TRBD2 (5 bases). Trimming left V 4 bases short and J 7 bases short, with 8 bases between. Germline values: CDR1 MNHEY, CDR2 SMNVEV (reference sequence). This CDR3 comprises 12 residues. CDR3 DNA: TGTGCCAGCAGTTATCGGGGAAATGAGCAGTTCTTC. Its protein product is CASSYRGNEQFF.

Only a few counts were recorded for this clonotype. The CDR3 bases are TGTGCCAGCAGCTTAGCACAGGGGGCGGGTCAGCCCCAGCATTTT. Its translation is CASSLAQGAGQPQHF. The chain carries TRBV7-9 and TRBJ1-5; TRBD1 agrees at 9 bases. Germline V gene sequence: CDR1 SEHNR, CDR2 FQNEAQ (reference sequence). The CDR3 totals 15 residues. V lost 0 bases and J lost 6; bases outside the gene matches: 3.

This clonotype appeared many times. The chain has TRBV5-6 and TRBJ1-5; maybe TRBD1 (5 bases). V lost 2 bases, J lost 5 bases, and 5 bases lay in between. Germline V gene data show CDR1 as SGHDT and CDR2 as YYEEEE. The CDR3 has 12 residues. CDR3 in amino acids: CASSLGDQPQHF. Written as DNA, the CDR3 is TGTGCCAGCAGCTTAGGGGATCAGCCCCAGCATTTT.

The chain employs TRBV28 and TRBJ2-1, with 7 bases identical to TRBD2. The CDR3 extends over 13 amino acids. Germline V gene lookup returns CDR1 MDHEN and CDR2 SYDVKM. This chain's CDR3 is CASTGLGTYEQFF. The CDR3, as DNA: TGTGCTTCAACCGGACTAGGTACATATGAGCAGTTCTTC.

The chain recombines TRBV7-9 with TRBJ1-5; 9 nucleotides match TRBD1. The germline V gene has CDR1 SEHNR and CDR2 FQNEAQ (reference sequence). The CDR3 runs 17 residues. J was trimmed by 1 base and V by 4 bases; bases with no gene match: 8. The CDR3 reads CASSSSGQGPSNQPQHF. The CDR3 nucleotides are TGTGCCAGCAGCTCCTCGGGACAGGGCCCGAGCAATCAGCCCCAGCATTTT.

V is TRBV6-2 or TRBV6-3 and J is TRBJ2-7; D assignment may be TRBD1 or TRBD2 (6 bases each). With 2 bases removed from V and 2 bases from J, the gap between germline ends came to 10 bases. CDR1 and CDR2 from the germline V gene are MNHEY and SVGEGT. This CDR3 region has 14 residues. Here the CDR3 reads CASSYAGQPYEQYF. The DNA of the CDR3 is TGTGCCAGCAGTTACGCGGGACAACCCTACGAGCAGTACTTC.

This sequence joins TRBV20-1 and TRBJ2-1; no firm D call. In germline, CDR1 is DFQATT, CDR2 SNEGSKA (reference sequence). The ends were cut back, 1 base at V and 8 bases at J, with 12 bases in the middle. The CDR3 contains 13 residues. CDR3 DNA: TGCAGTGCTAGAGGGGCTAATTCTTATGAGCAGTTCTTC. Its protein product is CSARGANSYEQFF.

The chain joins TRBV19 to TRBJ2-1; 11 bases are shared with TRBD2. The CDR3 totals 15 residues. CDR1 is LNHDA and CDR2 is SQIVND in the germline V gene (reference sequence). The V gene end was trimmed by 6 bases and the J gene end by 9 bases; junction bases not matched to a gene: 10. CDR3 sequence (DNA): TGTGCCAGTAGCTCGCTTAGCGGGGGGGCCGTTGAGCAGTTCTTC. This gives the protein CASSSLSGGAVEQFF. The full variable domain, its missing parts supplied by reference TRBV19 and TRBJ2-1, is DGGITQSPKYLFRKEGQNVTLSCEQNLNHDAMYWYRQDPGQGLRLIYYSQIVNDFQKGDIAEGYSVSREKKESFPLTVTSAQKNPTAFYLCASSSLSGGAVEQFFGPGTRLTVL.

The chain links TRBV20-1 to TRBJ2-1, with 8 bases aligning to TRBD2. With 6 bases clipped from V and 8 bases from J, the junction kept 12 bases outside the gene matches. Germline V gene data show CDR1 as DFQATT and CDR2 as SNEGSKA (reference sequence). The CDR3 sequence is 14 residues long. CDR3 region: CSAQSGGPKDEQFF. CDR3 DNA: TGCAGTGCACAGTCGGGGGGGCCGAAGGATGAGCAGTTCTTC.

The chain combines TRBV7-8 with TRBJ2-2; the match to TRBD1 covers 7 bases. The CDR3 runs 15 residues. J lost 4 bases, V lost 4 bases, and 6 bases had no gene match. Per germline, CDR1 SGHVS and CDR2 FQNEAQ. In nucleotides, the CDR3 is TGTGCCAGCAGCTGGACCGGGACAGTCACCGGGGAGCTGTTTTTT. Its translation: CASSWTGTVTGELFF.

The CDR3 DNA is TGCGCCAGCAGCCAAGTGGTTAGCGGGGGAGATGAGACCCAGTACTTC. As protein: CASSQVVSGGDETQYF. The V call is TRBV4-1, the J call TRBJ2-5, with TRBD2 identical over 9 bases. The V segment lost 1 base and the J segment 5 bases; nucleotides outside the gene matches: 8. This CDR3 has 16 amino acids. The germline V gene has CDR1 MGHRA and CDR2 YSYEKL.